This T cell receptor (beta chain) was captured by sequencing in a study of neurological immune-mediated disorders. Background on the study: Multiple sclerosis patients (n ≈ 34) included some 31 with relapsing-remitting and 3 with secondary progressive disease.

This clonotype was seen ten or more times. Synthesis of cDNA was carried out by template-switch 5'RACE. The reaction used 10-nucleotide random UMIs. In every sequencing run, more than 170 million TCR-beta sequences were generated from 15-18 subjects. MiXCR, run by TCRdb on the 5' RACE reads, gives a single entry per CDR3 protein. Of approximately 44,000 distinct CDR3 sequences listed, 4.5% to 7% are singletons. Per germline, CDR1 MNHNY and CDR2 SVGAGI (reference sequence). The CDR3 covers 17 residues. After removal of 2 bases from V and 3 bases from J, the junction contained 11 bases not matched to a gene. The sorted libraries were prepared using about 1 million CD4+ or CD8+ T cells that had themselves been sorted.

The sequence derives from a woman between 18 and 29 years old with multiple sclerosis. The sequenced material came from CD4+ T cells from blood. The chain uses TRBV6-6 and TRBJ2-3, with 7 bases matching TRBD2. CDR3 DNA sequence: TGTGCCAGCAGTTACGGGACGACTAGCTCTAGGACAGATACGCAGTATTTT. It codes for CASSYGTTSSRTDTQYF.